This T cell receptor (beta chain) was identified in a study of CD8 T cells in ankylosing spondylitis. Study-level results: One TCR beta motif, made up of fewer than 10 highly homologous variants, appeared characteristic of ankylosing spondylitis blood. There was reportedly significant enrichment of clones that were disease-linked in matched ankylosing spondylitis synovial fluid.

V shed 4 bases and J 6 bases; nucleotides not matched to a gene: 6. CDR3 length: 15 amino acids. To note about this clonotype: Its antigen is currently unknown.

TCR beta libraries were made by quantitative 5'-RACE with molecular barcodes. TCRdb independently ran MiXCR on the 5' RACE reads; one entry per CDR3 protein. The repertoire holds roughly 670,000 distinct CDR3 sequences, with around 20% as singletons. The receptor comes from a male donor with ankylosing spondylitis. The V call is TRBV12-3 or TRBV12-4, the J call TRBJ1-6, with TRBD1 identical over 7 bases. Sequenced material: blood, either unsorted or a sorted T cell fraction (not recorded which). The CDR3 sequence is CASSSSSGGNSPLHF. The CDR3 DNA sequence: TGTGCCAGCAGTTCCAGCTCAGGGGGTAATTCACCCCTCCACTTT.